The clone carrying this T cell receptor (beta chain) was observed a few times. The data were obtained in a study of control samples from healthy donors and cancer patients. Germline values: CDR1 MNHEY, CDR2 SVGAGI. The CDR3 is 15 amino acids. With 0 bases clipped from V and 0 bases from J, the junction kept 1 base outside the gene matches. The table came from immunoSEQ multiplex PCR; TCRdb's copy has only in-frame clones and leaves some out. The sample contains approximately 100,000 clones, just over 85% of which appear only once. The V and J genes are TRBV6-5 and TRBJ2-7, with 8 bases that match TRBD2. Sequencing used blood. The receptor was isolated from a man between 25 and 39 years old in good health. The CDR3 is CASSYSSGSSYEQYF. The CDR3 nucleotides are TGTGCCAGCAGTTACTCCAGCGGGAGCTCCTACGAGCAGTACTTC.